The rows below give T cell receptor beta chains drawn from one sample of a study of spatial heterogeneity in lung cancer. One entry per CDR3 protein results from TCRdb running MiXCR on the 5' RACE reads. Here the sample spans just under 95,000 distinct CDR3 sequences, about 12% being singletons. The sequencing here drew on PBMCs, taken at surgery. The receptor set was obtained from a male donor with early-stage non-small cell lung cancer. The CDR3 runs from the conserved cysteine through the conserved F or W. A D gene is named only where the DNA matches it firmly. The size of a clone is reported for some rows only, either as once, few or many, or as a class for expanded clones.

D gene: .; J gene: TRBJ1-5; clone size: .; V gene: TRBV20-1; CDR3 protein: CSARDGKGARQPQHF
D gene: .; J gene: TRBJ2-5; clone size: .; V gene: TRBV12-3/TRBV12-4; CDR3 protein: CASSPVLGQTQYF
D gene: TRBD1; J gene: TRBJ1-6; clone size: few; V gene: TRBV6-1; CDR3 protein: CASSTGQLYFSPLHF
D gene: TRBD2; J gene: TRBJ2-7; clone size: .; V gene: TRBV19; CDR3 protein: CASSITGTRAYEQYF
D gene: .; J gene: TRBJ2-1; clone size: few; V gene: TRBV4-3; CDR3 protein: CASSQELQVYNEQFF
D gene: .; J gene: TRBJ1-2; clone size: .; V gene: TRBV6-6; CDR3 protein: CASSYSAGAGVDYGYTF
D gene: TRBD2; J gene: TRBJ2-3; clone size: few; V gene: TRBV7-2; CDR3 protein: CASNLAGGADTQYF
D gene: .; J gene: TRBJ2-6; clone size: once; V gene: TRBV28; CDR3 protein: CASSGPQGTGANVLTF
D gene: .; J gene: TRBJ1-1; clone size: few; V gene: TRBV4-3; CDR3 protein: CASSQRGGTEAFF
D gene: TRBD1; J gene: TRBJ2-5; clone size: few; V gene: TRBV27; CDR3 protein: CASKGTGGRETQYF
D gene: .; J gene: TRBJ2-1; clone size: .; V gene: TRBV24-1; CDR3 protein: CATSETGSYNEQFF
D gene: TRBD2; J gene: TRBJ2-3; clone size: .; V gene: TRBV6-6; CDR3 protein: CASSYKTSGTSTDTQYF
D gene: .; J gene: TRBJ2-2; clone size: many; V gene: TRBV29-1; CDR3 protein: CSVERQGTGELFF
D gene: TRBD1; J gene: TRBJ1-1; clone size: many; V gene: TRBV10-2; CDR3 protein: CASSALRQGVTEAFF
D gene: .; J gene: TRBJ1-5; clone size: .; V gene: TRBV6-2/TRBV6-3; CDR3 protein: CASRGPFDSSNQPQHF
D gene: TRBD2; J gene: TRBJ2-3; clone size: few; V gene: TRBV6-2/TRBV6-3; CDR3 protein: CASRLSGRGTDTQYF
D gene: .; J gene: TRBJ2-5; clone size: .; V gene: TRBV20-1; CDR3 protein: CSATKEGGETQYF
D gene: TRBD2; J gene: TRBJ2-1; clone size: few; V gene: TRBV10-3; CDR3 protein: CAISLSGGLYNEQFF
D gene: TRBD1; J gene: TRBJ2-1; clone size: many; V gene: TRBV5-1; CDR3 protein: CASSLNTGGWNEQFF
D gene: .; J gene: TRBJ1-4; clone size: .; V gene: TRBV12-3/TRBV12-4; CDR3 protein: CASRGDGPNEKLFF
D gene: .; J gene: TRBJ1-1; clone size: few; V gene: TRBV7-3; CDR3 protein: CASNLRVEAFF
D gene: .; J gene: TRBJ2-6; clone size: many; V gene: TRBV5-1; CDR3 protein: CASSLEGGAGANVLTF
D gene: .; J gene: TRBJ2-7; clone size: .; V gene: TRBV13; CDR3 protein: CASSLGQVEQYF
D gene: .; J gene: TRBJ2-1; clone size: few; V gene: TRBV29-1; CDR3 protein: CSVSELAHNEQFF
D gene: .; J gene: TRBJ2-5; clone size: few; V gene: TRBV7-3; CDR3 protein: CASSLNGMQETQYF
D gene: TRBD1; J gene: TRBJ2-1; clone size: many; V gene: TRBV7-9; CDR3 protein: CASSLAGTGDNEQFF
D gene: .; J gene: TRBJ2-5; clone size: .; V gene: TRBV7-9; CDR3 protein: CASSLGTRAQYF
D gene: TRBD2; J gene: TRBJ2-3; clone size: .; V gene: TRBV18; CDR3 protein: CASSPWRGSTDTQYF
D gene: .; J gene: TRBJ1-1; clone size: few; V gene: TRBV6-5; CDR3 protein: CASSISASRVTNTEAFF
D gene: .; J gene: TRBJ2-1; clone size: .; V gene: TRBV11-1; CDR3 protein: CASSLAIEQFF
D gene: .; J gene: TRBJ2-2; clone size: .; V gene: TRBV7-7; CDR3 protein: CASSLGENTGELFF
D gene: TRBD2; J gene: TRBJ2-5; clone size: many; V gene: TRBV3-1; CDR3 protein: CASSQTSGGETQYF
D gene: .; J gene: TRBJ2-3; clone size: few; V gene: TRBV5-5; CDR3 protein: CASSLELFQLSTDTQYF
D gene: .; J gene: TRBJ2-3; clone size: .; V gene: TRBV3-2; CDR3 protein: CACKGAYRNTRYF
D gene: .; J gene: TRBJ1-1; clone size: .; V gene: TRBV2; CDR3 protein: CASSADSSGAFF
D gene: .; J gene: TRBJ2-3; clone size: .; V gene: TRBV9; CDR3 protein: CASSVGVGTVGYF
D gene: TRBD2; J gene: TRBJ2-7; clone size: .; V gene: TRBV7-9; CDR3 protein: CASSLAAGVEQYF
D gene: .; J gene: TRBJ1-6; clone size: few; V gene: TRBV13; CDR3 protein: CASSRLGTGDSPLHF
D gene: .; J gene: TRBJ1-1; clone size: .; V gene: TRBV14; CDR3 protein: CASSQDRGAGTEAFF
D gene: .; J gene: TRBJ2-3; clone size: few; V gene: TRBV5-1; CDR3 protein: CASSGGGRDTQYF
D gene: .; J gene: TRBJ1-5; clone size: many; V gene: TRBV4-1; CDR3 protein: CASSQEGQPQHF
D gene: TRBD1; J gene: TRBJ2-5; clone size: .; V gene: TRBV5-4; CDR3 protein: CAIGTGQETQYF
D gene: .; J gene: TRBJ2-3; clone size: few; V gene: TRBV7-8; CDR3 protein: CASSFRSRTDTQYF
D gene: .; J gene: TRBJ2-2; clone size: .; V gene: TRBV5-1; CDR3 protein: CASSPRQKGLAGELFF
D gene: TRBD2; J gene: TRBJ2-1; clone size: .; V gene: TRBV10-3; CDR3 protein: CAISEYGTSGQIGQFF
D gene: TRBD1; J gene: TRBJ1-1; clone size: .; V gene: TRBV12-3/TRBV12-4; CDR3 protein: CASSLTGEHTEAFF
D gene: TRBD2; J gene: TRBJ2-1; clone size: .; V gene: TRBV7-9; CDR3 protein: CASSLSLAGSSSYNEQFF
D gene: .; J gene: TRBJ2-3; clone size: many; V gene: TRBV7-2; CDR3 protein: CASSLGHSTDTQYF
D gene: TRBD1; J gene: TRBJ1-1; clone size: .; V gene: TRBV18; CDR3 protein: CASSPVSTGVEAFF
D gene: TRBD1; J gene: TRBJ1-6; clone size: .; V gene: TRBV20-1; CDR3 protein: CSAREKLQGAHSPLHF
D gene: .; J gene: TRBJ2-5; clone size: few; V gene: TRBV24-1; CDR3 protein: CATSDPLRLETQYF
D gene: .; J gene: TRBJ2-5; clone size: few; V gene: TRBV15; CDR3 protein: CATSRGLRRGIETQYF
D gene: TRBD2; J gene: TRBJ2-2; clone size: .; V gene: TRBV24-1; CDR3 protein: CATSDLQLAEGTGELFF
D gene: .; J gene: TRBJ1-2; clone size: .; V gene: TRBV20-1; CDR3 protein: CSVRVYGYTF
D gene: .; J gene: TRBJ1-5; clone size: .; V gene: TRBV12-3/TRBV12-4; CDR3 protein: CASSLKGQPQHF
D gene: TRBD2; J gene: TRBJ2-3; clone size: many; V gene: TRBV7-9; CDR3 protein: CAGREASTDTQYF